Presented here are 9 T cell receptor beta chains from one specimen sequenced in a study of blood T cell repertoires in COVID-19 (dated by TCRdb to 2020 to 2021). Receptor amplification or capture employed the immunoSEQ multiplex PCR assay. TCRdb retrieved this table from immuneACCESS and kept in-frame rearrangements only. Not all clones are present; in checked studies, unresolved V genes account for under half, and no reason is known for the remainder. The sample includes roughly 250,000 clones, with 85% observed a single time. Just under 6.5% of the sample goes to the ten largest clones. The sequencing input was peripheral blood. All receptors derive from a woman aged 60-75 years with active or convalescent COVID-19.

The CDR3 DNA is TGTGCCACCAGCAGAGATAGGGACTTCTACAATGAGCAGTTCTTC. Translated, it gives CATSRDRDFYNEQFF. The chain combines TRBV15 with TRBJ2-1; a possible D gene is TRBD2 (6 bases). The germline CDR1 and CDR2 sequences are LNHNV and YYDKDF (reference sequence). The V end was cut by 0 bases, the J end by 3 bases, with 9 bases between. The CDR3 contains 15 residues.

This chain links TRBV11-2 with TRBJ1-1, with TRBD1 identical over 8 bases. This CDR3 has 15 residues. CDR1 SGHAT and CDR2 FQNNGV come from the germline V gene. With 5 bases clipped from V and 1 base from J, the junction kept 6 bases outside the gene matches. Here the CDR3 DNA reads TGTGCCAGCAGCCTGTCCGGGACAGGGAACACTGAAGCTTTCTTT. It yields the protein CASSLSGTGNTEAFF. The complete variable domain, with remaining parts taken from reference TRBV11-2 and TRBJ1-1, reads EAGVAQSPRYKIIEKRQSVAFWCNPISGHATLYWYQQILGQGPKLLIQFQNNGVVDDSQLPKDRFSAERLKGVDSTLKIQPAKLEDSAVYLCASSLSGTGNTEAFFGQGTRLTVV.

The rearrangement joins TRBV6-2 or TRBV6-3 to TRBJ1-6, with 8 bases identical to TRBD1. This CDR3 comprises 15 residues. V lost 3 bases to trimming and J lost 7 bases; unmatched junction nucleotides: 5. Germline V gene sequence: CDR1 MNHEY, CDR2 SVGEGT. The CDR3 nucleotides are TGTGCCAGCAGTTATGCCAGGGGGCGGAATTCACCCCTCCACTTT. It specifies CASSYARGRNSPLHF.

This chain connects TRBV19 to TRBJ2-2; 9 bases match TRBD2. Germline lookup yields CDR1 LNHDA and CDR2 SQIVND (reference sequence). Losses at the gene ends were 6 bases for V and 6 bases for J; bases not matched to a gene: 8. The CDR3 consists of 15 residues. This CDR3 is CASRPRGGGAGELFF. The DNA for the CDR3 is TGTGCCAGTAGGCCTCGCGGGGGGGGCGCCGGGGAGCTGTTTTTT.

The gene calls are TRBV9 and TRBJ2-7; TRBD2 aligns across 14 bases. The CDR3 has 17 amino acids. Germline trimming cut 2 bases from V and 6 bases from J; bases unmatched to any gene: 10. Germline V gene sequence: CDR1 SGDLS, CDR2 YYNGEE. CDR3 DNA: TGTGCCAGCAGCGTGGGGACTAGCGGGAGAATTCGGGTCGAGCAGTACTTC. This gives the protein CASSVGTSGRIRVEQYF.

The V gene is TRBV23-1, the J gene TRBJ2-7; D may be TRBD1 (6 bases). Being an ORF, TRBV23-1 has a function that is uncertain. The CDR3 contains 14 residues. V was trimmed by 0 bases and J by 3 bases, leaving 9 bases between them. The CDR3 spells CASSQSRGDYEQYV. DNA for the CDR3: TGCGCCAGCAGTCAATCCAGGGGAGACTACGAGCAGTACGTC.

The gene calls are TRBV6-1 and TRBJ2-2; D call uncertain. Germline CDR1 is MNHNS and CDR2 is SASEGT. With 1 base removed from V and 4 bases from J, the gap between germline ends came to 7 bases. This CDR3 has 14 amino acids. CDR3 sequence reads: CASSEETFTGELFF. The DNA of the CDR3 is TGTGCCAGCAGTGAAGAAACTTTCACCGGGGAGCTGTTTTTT.

The V call is TRBV30, the J call TRBJ1-1; D is unclear. Trimming stripped 4 bases from V and 0 bases from J, with 12 bases between. The CDR3 spans 14 residues. Looked up from germline, CDR1 is GTSNPN and CDR2 is SVGIG (reference sequence). The CDR3 nucleotides read TGTGCCTGGATAGGAATGACTGTGAACACTGAAGCTTTCTTT. It yields the protein CAWIGMTVNTEAFF.

This clone showed up just a few times. The V call is TRBV19, the J call TRBJ1-3; D remains ambiguous. Germline V lookup: CDR1 LNHDA, CDR2 SQIVND (reference sequence). V was clipped by 3 bases and J by 2 bases, with 8 bases between them. This CDR3 is built from 14 residues. CDR3 nucleotide sequence: TGTGCCAGTAGTATTCTGGCAGCTGGAAACACCATATATTTT. Protein sequence: CASSILAAGNTIYF.